What follows describes a single T cell receptor (beta chain). As originally analysed: Reference gene primers were amplified, and this amplification served to estimate nucleated cell counts. Libraries were prepared by immunoSEQ multiplex PCR; TCRdb keeps only in-frame clonotypes and omits some of them. D and trimming come from the DNA, and the V and J calls and clone size come from that table. The repertoire holds 400,000 to 450,000 clones, with around nine tenths as singletons. Seattle researchers signed up patients amid active infection and tracked them longitudinally. The data were obtained in a study of blood T cell repertoires in COVID-19. Study information: Samples of COVID-19 (acute and convalescent) were obtained from the United States, Italy and Spain. T cells, B-cell-depleted T cells, or PBMCs provided the cDNA or gDNA that served as material.

Germline assignment: CDR1 MNHNS and CDR2 SASEGT. This CDR3 comprises 15 residues. V lost 3 bases, J lost 1 base, and 12 bases lay in between. The sequenced material came from peripheral blood. The TCR sequence derives from a man aged 18 to 35 with COVID-19, enrolled during active disease. The chain couples TRBV6-1 to TRBJ1-1, with D possibly TRBD1 on 5 matching bases. CDR3 residues: CASSDTGGPNTEAFF. CDR3 nucleotide sequence: TGTGCCAGCAGTGATACAGGCGGCCCGAACACTGAAGCTTTCTTT.